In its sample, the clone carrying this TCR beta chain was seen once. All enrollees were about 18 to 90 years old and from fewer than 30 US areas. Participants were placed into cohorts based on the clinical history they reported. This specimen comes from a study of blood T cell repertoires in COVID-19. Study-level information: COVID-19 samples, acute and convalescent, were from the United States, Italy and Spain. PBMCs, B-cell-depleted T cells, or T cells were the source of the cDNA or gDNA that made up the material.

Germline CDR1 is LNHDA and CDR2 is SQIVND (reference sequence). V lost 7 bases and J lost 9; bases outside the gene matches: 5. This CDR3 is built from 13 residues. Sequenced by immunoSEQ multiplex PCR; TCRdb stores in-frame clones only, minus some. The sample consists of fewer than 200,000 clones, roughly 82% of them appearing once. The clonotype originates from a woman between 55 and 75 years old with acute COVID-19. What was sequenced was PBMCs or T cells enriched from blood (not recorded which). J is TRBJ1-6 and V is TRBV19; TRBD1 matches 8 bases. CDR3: CASTKDRVSPLHF. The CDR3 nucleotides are TGTGCCAGTACCAAGGACAGGGTTTCACCCCTCCACTTT.